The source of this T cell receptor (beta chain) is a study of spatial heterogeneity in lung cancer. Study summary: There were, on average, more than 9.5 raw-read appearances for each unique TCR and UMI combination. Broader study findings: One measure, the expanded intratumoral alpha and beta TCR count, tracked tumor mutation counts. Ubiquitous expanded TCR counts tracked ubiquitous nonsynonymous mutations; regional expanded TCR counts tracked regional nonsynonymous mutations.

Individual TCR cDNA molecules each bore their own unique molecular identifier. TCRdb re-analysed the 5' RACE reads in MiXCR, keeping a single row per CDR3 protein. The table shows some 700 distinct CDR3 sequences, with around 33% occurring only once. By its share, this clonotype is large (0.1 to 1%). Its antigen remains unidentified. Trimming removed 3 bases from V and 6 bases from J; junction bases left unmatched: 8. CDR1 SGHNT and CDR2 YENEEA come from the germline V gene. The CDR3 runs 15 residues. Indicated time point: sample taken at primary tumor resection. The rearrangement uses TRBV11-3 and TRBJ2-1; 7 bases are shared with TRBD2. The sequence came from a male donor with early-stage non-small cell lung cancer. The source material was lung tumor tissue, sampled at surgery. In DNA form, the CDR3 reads TGTGCCAGCAGCTTCTCGCTAGCGGATTTCAATGAGCAGTTCTTC. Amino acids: CASSFSLADFNEQFF.